These 30 T cell receptor beta chains came from one sample sequenced in a study of blood T cell repertoires in COVID-19. This table comes from immunoSEQ multiplex PCR, and its TCRdb copy is limited to in-frame clones, with some not included. The sample has 250,000 or so clones; roughly 90% are singletons. The material sequenced was peripheral blood. These receptors came from a woman aged 55-69 years with acute or convalescent COVID-19.

This chain links TRBV27 with TRBJ2-7; 11 nucleotides agree with TRBD2. V shed 6 bases and J 2 bases; nucleotides not matched to a gene: 3. This CDR3 has 14 residues. CDR1 and CDR2 from the germline V gene are MNHEY and SMNVEV (reference sequence). For the CDR3, the DNA is TGTGCCAGCAGGCAGACTAGCGGGGCCTACGAGCAGTACTTC. Translated, it gives CASRQTSGAYEQYF.

This clone appeared a single time. The chain combines TRBV7-2 with TRBJ2-1; D is possibly TRBD2 (5 bases). This CDR3 has 16 amino acids. Germline V gene data show CDR1 as SGHTA and CDR2 as FQGNSA. V lost 4 bases, J lost 3 bases, and 16 bases lay in between. The CDR3 reads CASSSVVGVNYNEQFF. CDR3 coding DNA: TGTGCCAGCAGCTCAGTAGTGGGAGTGAACTACAATGAGCAGTTCTTC.

The rearrangement joins TRBV4-2 to TRBJ1-2; D ambiguous. Germline V lookup: CDR1 LGHNA, CDR2 YNFKEQ. The CDR3 length is 15 residues. V was cut by 0 bases and J by 5 bases, with 13 bases left in between. The CDR3 here is CASSQDLVLEYGYTF. Here the CDR3 DNA reads TGTGCCAGCAGCCAAGATCTGGTCCTAGAGTATGGCTACACCTTC.

V is TRBV10-3 and J is TRBJ1-1; TRBD1 matches 8 bases. Germline V gene sequence: CDR1 ENHRY, CDR2 SYGVKD. CDR3 length: 16 amino acids. The V gene end was trimmed by 4 bases and the J gene end by 2 bases; junction bases not matched to a gene: 9. CDR3: CAISAGQAARNTEAFF. As DNA, the CDR3 is TGTGCCATCAGTGCGGGACAGGCCGCGAGAAACACTGAAGCTTTCTTT.

Only one count was recorded for this clone. V and J are TRBV18 and TRBJ2-5; 9 nucleotides match TRBD1. With 3 bases clipped from V and 4 bases from J, the junction kept 9 bases outside the gene matches. This CDR3 region has 16 residues. Looked up from germline, CDR1 is KGHSH and CDR2 is LQKENI. CDR3 nucleotide sequence: TGTGCCAGCTCACCCACGGGACAGGGAAGGTCAGAGACCCAGTACTTC. Translating it yields CASSPTGQGRSETQYF.

The chain has TRBV19 and TRBJ1-5; 8 positions match TRBD1. Germline loops: CDR1 LNHDA, CDR2 SQIVND (reference sequence). This CDR3 comprises 19 residues. Trimming took 8 bases from V and 2 from J; bases not matched to a gene: 20. Here the CDR3 reads CASHNRQGAGYSGNQPQHF. In DNA form, the CDR3 reads TGTGCCAGTCATAATCGCCAGGGGGCTGGGTATTCTGGCAATCAGCCCCAGCATTTT.

The rearrangement links TRBV10-1 to TRBJ1-1; 8 bases map to TRBD1. J lost 3 bases, V lost 5 bases, and 8 bases had no gene match. The CDR3 has 15 amino acids. CDR1 is WNHNN, CDR2 SYGVQD, per germline (reference sequence). CDR3 DNA: TGCGCCAGCAGTCAGGACAGGGCGGGGGACACTGAAGCTTTCTTT. As protein: CASSQDRAGDTEAFF.

The rearrangement joins TRBV5-4 to TRBJ2-1; no firm D call. This CDR3 contains 14 residues. Deletions cut 1 base from V and 7 bases from J, with 12 bases between. CDR1 is SGHNT and CDR2 is YYREEE in the germline V gene (reference sequence). CDR3 coding DNA: TGTGCCAGCAGCTTGAGATCCAATGCGAATGAGCAGTTCTTC. This sequence encodes CASSLRSNANEQFF.

The chain links TRBV15 to TRBJ2-1, with 9 bases identical to TRBD1. The length of the CDR3 is 15 residues. Germline V gene lookup returns CDR1 LNHNV and CDR2 YYDKDF (reference sequence). V shed 2 bases, J shed 3 bases, and the junction held 2 bases outside the gene matches. In DNA, the CDR3 is TGTGCCACCAGCAGAAGGACAGGGGACTACAATGAGCAGTTCTTC. Amino acids: CATSRRTGDYNEQFF. Using reference TRBV15 and TRBJ2-1 for the parts outside the CDR3, the full variable domain is DAMVIQNPRYQVTQFGKPVTLSCSQTLNHNVMYWYQQKSSQAPKLLFHYYDKDFNNEADTPDNFQSRRPNTSFCFLDIRSPGLGDTAMYLCATSRRTGDYNEQFFGPGTRLTVL.

The chain joins TRBV9 to TRBJ1-3; 9 bases fit TRBD1. The V gene's germline CDR1 is SGDLS and CDR2 YYNGEE. This CDR3 comprises 20 residues. Unmatched junction bases numbered 13, after V lost 0 bases and J lost 0 bases. The CDR3 DNA is TGTGCCAGCAGCGTAGCACCGGGACAGGGTCTATCCCTCTCTGGAAACACCATATATTTT. Its translation is CASSVAPGQGLSLSGNTIYF.

The V and J genes are TRBV11-2 and TRBJ2-1, with TRBD2 matching over 13 bases. The CDR3 is 15 amino acids. Germline-derived CDR1 and CDR2 are SGHAT and FQNNGV. The ends lost 3 bases at V and 8 bases at J; junction bases unmatched: 4. The DNA of the CDR3 is TGTGCCAGCAGCTTTTGGACTAGCGGGAGTTATGAGCAGTTCTTC. Translating it yields CASSFWTSGSYEQFF.

The CDR3 reads CASSTAGGDYGYTF. The CDR3 DNA follows: TGTGCCAGTAGTACCGCGGGAGGAGACTATGGCTACACCTTC. The chain uses TRBV19 and TRBJ1-2; D is ambiguous. The CDR3 length is 14 residues. V was cut by 4 bases and J by 3 bases, with 12 bases left in between. In germline, CDR1 is LNHDA, CDR2 SQIVND (reference sequence).

The chain combines TRBV2 with TRBJ2-2; D is unresolved. The V gene's germline CDR1 is SNHLY and CDR2 FYNNEI. The CDR3 totals 14 residues. V was shortened by 2 bases and J by 4 bases, with 8 bases between the two germline ends. This CDR3 is CASSETGGTGELFF. The CDR3 nucleotides read TGTGCCAGCAGTGAAACTGGTGGCACCGGGGAGCTGTTTTTT.

This chain connects TRBV2 to TRBJ2-3; 11 nucleotides match TRBD2. J was trimmed by 6 bases and V by 7 bases; bases with no gene match: 6. Germline V gene lookup returns CDR1 SNHLY and CDR2 FYNNEI. This CDR3 is 14 amino acids long. This chain's CDR3 is CASTLTSGMDTQYF. As DNA, the CDR3 is TGTGCCAGCACCTTGACTAGCGGGATGGATACGCAGTATTTT.

This chain connects TRBV7-2 to TRBJ1-5, with D perhaps matching TRBD1 (6 bases). The germline V gene has CDR1 SGHTA and CDR2 FQGNSA. Trimming pared 1 base from V and 2 bases from J, leaving 18 bases between. The CDR3 has 18 residues. CDR3 loop: CASSLGKSRGWGNQPQHF. The CDR3 bases are TGTGCCAGCAGCTTAGGGAAAAGCAGGGGATGGGGCAATCAGCCCCAGCATTTT.

V gene TRBV18 combines with J gene TRBJ2-5, with D possibly matching TRBD2 (5 bases). This CDR3 comprises 14 residues. V lost 3 bases, J lost 5 bases, and 13 bases lay in between. Germline CDR1 is KGHSH and CDR2 is LQKENI. CDR3 amino acids: CASSPNSGGETQYF. The CDR3 DNA sequence: TGTGCCAGCTCACCGAACAGCGGAGGTGAGACCCAGTACTTC.

There are a few counts of this clone. V usage is TRBV30 and J usage is TRBJ1-6; weak D call: TRBD1 (5 bases). Trimming removed 1 base at V and 4 bases at J, with 8 bases between. Germline V gene sequence: CDR1 GTSNPN, CDR2 SVGIG (reference sequence). The CDR3 consists of 14 residues. The CDR3 loop is CAWSGGAYNSPLHF. As DNA, the CDR3 is TGTGCCTGGAGTGGTGGGGCTTATAATTCACCCCTCCACTTT.

The V gene is TRBV13, the J gene TRBJ2-5; the match to TRBD2 covers 13 bases. The germline V gene encodes CDR1 PRHDT and CDR2 FYEKMQ (reference sequence). With V trimmed by 5 bases and J by 1 base, 4 bases remained unmatched. The CDR3 has 16 amino acids. This CDR3 is CASSPGTSGAQETQYF. The CDR3 nucleotides are TGTGCCAGCAGCCCGGGGACTAGCGGGGCCCAAGAGACCCAGTACTTC.

V gene TRBV12-2 combines with J gene TRBJ1-5. TRBV12-2 is tagged as a pseudogene. The CDR3 loop spans 14 amino acids. CDR3 in DNA: TGTGCAAGTCGCTTCCCCGGTGGAGGCCAGCCCCAGCATTTT. It yields the protein CASRFPGGGQPQHF.

The V and J genes are TRBV5-1 and TRBJ1-2, with D possibly being TRBD1 (5 bases). This CDR3 has 14 amino acids. CDR1 and CDR2 (germline): SGHRS, YFSETQ. V was pared by 5 bases and J by 2 bases, with 13 bases between. CDR3 bases: TGCGCCAGCAGTCCAGAATCAGGGAACTATGGCTACACCTTC. Translation gives CASSPESGNYGYTF.

The chain uses TRBV2 and TRBJ2-3; TRBD2 matches 8 bases. The CDR3 runs 18 residues. V dropped 6 bases and J dropped 6; count of bases not matched to a gene: 20. Germline CDR1 is SNHLY and CDR2 is FYNNEI. The CDR3 is CASRDPDSGATLGDTQYF. For the CDR3, the DNA is TGTGCCAGCAGAGACCCGGATAGCGGGGCCACGCTAGGGGATACGCAGTATTTT.

The chain has TRBV5-6 and TRBJ1-2, with D possibly TRBD1 on 6 matching bases. The CDR3 covers 14 residues. Germline V gives CDR1 SGHDT, CDR2 YYEEEE. V was cut by 2 bases and J by 4 bases, with 12 bases left in between. In DNA, the CDR3 is TGTGCCAGCAGCTTTAAAGACAGGATCTATGGCTACACCTTC. Its translation is CASSFKDRIYGYTF.

This chain uses TRBV5-4 with TRBJ1-2; D gene ambiguous. CDR3 length: 12 residues. CDR1 and CDR2 from the germline V gene are SGHNT and YYREEE (reference sequence). V was cut by 0 bases and J by 4 bases, with 4 bases left in between. The CDR3 coding sequence is TGTGCCAGCAGCTTGGACAGCTATGGCTACACCTTC. Its protein is CASSLDSYGYTF.

This rearrangement joins TRBV15 to TRBJ1-4; 8 positions match TRBD1. The V gene end was trimmed by 1 base and the J gene end by 3 bases; junction bases not matched to a gene: 1. The CDR3 runs 15 residues. Germline V gene lookup returns CDR1 LNHNV and CDR2 YYDKDF (reference sequence). CDR3 nucleotide sequence: TGTGCCACCAGCAGAGCGACAGGGGCTAATGAAAAACTGTTTTTT. Translated, it gives CATSRATGANEKLFF.

This sequence joins TRBV21-1 and TRBJ2-7; TRBD2, the D gene given by the table, was not confirmed from the DNA. TRBV21-1 is shown as a pseudogene. This CDR3 region has 15 residues. CDR3 sequence: CASSIQWTSSYEQYF. The CDR3 coding sequence is TGTGCCAGCAGCATCCAATGGACTAGCTCCTACGAGCAGTACTTC.

The chain joins TRBV24-1 to TRBJ2-1; 8 bases are a match to TRBD2. Germline V gene sequence: CDR1 KGHDR, CDR2 SFDVKD. The V and J ends lost 7 bases and 5 bases, in that order; junction bases with no gene match: 9. The CDR3 covers 15 residues. The CDR3 region is CATRQAGVRDNEQFF. The CDR3 nucleotides are TGTGCCACCAGACAAGCGGGAGTTAGAGACAATGAGCAGTTCTTC.

The rearrangement joins TRBV28 to TRBJ2-5; the D gene is possibly TRBD2 (6 bases). The CDR3 is made up of 13 amino acids. The V gene's germline CDR1 is MDHEN and CDR2 SYDVKM. V shed 3 bases and J shed 4 bases, with 9 bases lying between them. The CDR3 DNA reads TGTGCCAGCAGTTTTTGGAGGGCAGAGACCCAGTACTTC. It encodes CASSFWRAETQYF.

This clone was picked up one time. DNA of the CDR3: TGTGCCAGCAGTTTATCGGGACAGACTTTTGGGACCCAGTACTTC. Translated: CASSLSGQTFGTQYF. This sequence joins TRBV28 and TRBJ2-5, with TRBD1 matching 7 bases. CDR1 and CDR2 from the germline V gene are MDHEN and SYDVKM. Germline trimming cut 1 base from V and 7 bases from J; bases unmatched to any gene: 9. There are 15 residues in the CDR3.

The rearrangement uses TRBV19 and TRBJ1-2; no clear D. Germline V gene data show CDR1 as LNHDA and CDR2 as SQIVND (reference sequence). V was pared by 7 bases and J by 8 bases, with 17 bases between. The CDR3 is made up of 13 amino acids. The CDR3 here is CASTNGEERGYTF. The CDR3, as DNA: TGTGCCAGTACTAATGGCGAGGAGCGGGGCTACACCTTC.

The genes are TRBV7-9 and TRBJ2-7; D is ambiguous. Germline values: CDR1 SEHNR, CDR2 FQNEAQ (reference sequence). There are 14 residues in the CDR3. V was pared by 5 bases and J by 2 bases, with 13 bases between. This chain's CDR3 is CASSPPVAAYEQYF. CDR3 bases: TGTGCCAGCAGCCCCCCAGTGGCAGCCTACGAGCAGTACTTC.